These 32 T cell receptor beta chains share one sample of origin, sequenced in a study of long-term antiretroviral therapy in people with HIV. An immunoSEQ assay, version v3.0, was performed at survey level. Sequenced by immunoSEQ multiplex PCR; TCRdb stores in-frame clones only, minus some. The sample records about 37,000 clones, 75% to 90% being singletons. Source: unsorted PBMCs, taken 1 year after starting antiretroviral therapy. These receptors were collected from a man between 18 and 29 years old with HIV.

V usage is TRBV11-2 and J usage is TRBJ2-3; D remains unclear. V was cut by 0 bases and J by 6 bases, with 22 bases left in between. There are 18 residues in the CDR3. The germline V gene has CDR1 SGHAT and CDR2 FQNNGV. The CDR3 reads CASSLDHWGKMTADTQYF. DNA of the CDR3: TGTGCCAGCAGCTTAGATCATTGGGGAAAGATGACGGCGGATACGCAGTATTTT.

This clone is a singleton in its sample. This chain joins TRBV6-1 and TRBJ1-1; tentatively, D is TRBD1 (6 bases). The CDR3 has 16 amino acids. V lost 2 bases and J 1 base, leaving 14 bases between the germline ends. Looked up from germline, CDR1 is MNHNS and CDR2 is SASEGT. CDR3 in DNA: TGTGCCAGCAGTGAATGGGGAGCAGGGGAGAACACTGAAGCTTTCTTT. Protein product: CASSEWGAGENTEAFF.

CDR3 sequence reads: CASRTFMGQGIYGYTF. The DNA of the CDR3 is TGCGCCAGCAGGACGTTCATGGGGCAGGGGATCTATGGCTACACCTTC. The rearrangement links TRBV5-1 to TRBJ1-2, with D perhaps matching TRBD1 (6 bases). CDR3 length: 16 amino acids. Germline values: CDR1 SGHRS, CDR2 YFSETQ. V lost 5 bases, J lost 4 bases, and 21 bases lay in between.

This chain connects TRBV21-1 to TRBJ1-4. TRBV21-1 is tagged as a pseudogene. CDR3 length: 14 residues. CDR3 DNA sequence: TGTGCCAGCAGCAAGCGGGAGGTAAGGGAAAAACTGTTTTTT. This translates into CASSKREVREKLFF.

The V and J genes are TRBV7-9 and TRBJ1-1, with 7 bases that match TRBD1. The CDR3 is 12 residues long. Germline-derived CDR1 and CDR2 are SEHNR and FQNEAQ (reference sequence). Losses at the gene ends were 0 bases for V and 8 bases for J; bases not matched to a gene: 0. The CDR3 loop is CASSLATGEAFF. DNA of the CDR3: TGTGCCAGCAGCTTAGCGACAGGGGAAGCTTTCTTT.

With respect to this clone: Within the sample, other DNA sequences also encode this same CDR3. This chain joins TRBV10-1 and TRBJ2-7; 9 nucleotides agree with TRBD1. This CDR3 is built from 14 residues. V gave up 3 bases and J gave up 3 bases; unmatched junction bases: 3. CDR1 WNHNN and CDR2 SYGVQD come from the germline V gene (reference sequence). The CDR3: CASSDGQGLYEQYF. CDR3 DNA sequence: TGCGCCAGCAGTGACGGACAGGGGCTCTACGAGCAGTACTTC.

The chain links TRBV9 to TRBJ2-3; a weak D match, TRBD1 (5 bases). The germline V gene encodes CDR1 SGDLS and CDR2 YYNGEE. This CDR3 region has 15 residues. With 0 bases removed from V and 4 bases from J, the gap between germline ends came to 12 bases. Here the CDR3 reads CASSVVGRAADTQYF. The CDR3 DNA follows: TGTGCCAGCAGCGTAGTTGGCAGGGCAGCAGATACGCAGTATTTT.

The rearrangement links TRBV7-2 to TRBJ1-2; D is ambiguous. This CDR3 region has 14 residues. Germline-derived CDR1 and CDR2 are SGHTA and FQGNSA. V gave up 1 base and J gave up 3 bases, with 9 bases separating them. CDR3 protein: CASSLVGGDYGYTF. The CDR3 DNA sequence: TGTGCCAGCAGCTTAGTCGGTGGTGACTATGGCTACACCTTC.

The chain joins TRBV11-2 to TRBJ2-7; possible D gene TRBD2, 6 bases. The CDR3 is made up of 13 amino acids. Trimming took 8 bases from V and 0 from J, leaving 11 bases between them. CDR1 and CDR2 (germline): SGHAT, FQNNGV. The CDR3 nucleotides read TGTGCCAGCGAGGGACTCAGCTCCTACGAGCAGTACTTC. Amino acid sequence: CASEGLSSYEQYF. Based on the CDR3 plus reference TRBV11-2 and TRBJ2-7, the full variable domain is EAGVAQSPRYKIIEKRQSVAFWCNPISGHATLYWYQQILGQGPKLLIQFQNNGVVDDSQLPKDRFSAERLKGVDSTLKIQPAKLEDSAVYLCASEGLSSYEQYFGPGTRLTVT.

The chain carries TRBV19 and TRBJ1-5, with 9 bases matching TRBD1. CDR1 and CDR2 (germline): LNHDA, SQIVND (reference sequence). The CDR3 loop spans 16 amino acids. Losses at the gene ends were 6 bases for V and 2 bases for J; bases not matched to a gene: 8. The CDR3 DNA follows: TGTGCCAGTAGCGTTACAGGGGGCTTCGGCAATCAGCCCCAGCATTTT. This gives the protein CASSVTGGFGNQPQHF.

The J gene is TRBJ2-7, the V gene TRBV18; the D gene is possibly TRBD1 (6 bases). The CDR3 sequence is 14 residues long. V lost 3 bases and J lost 2, with 11 bases in between. Germline V gives CDR1 KGHSH, CDR2 LQKENI. CDR3 coding DNA: TGTGCCAGCTCACCGGACAGCTTGGCCTACGAGCAGTACTTC. Translated: CASSPDSLAYEQYF.

The rearrangement links TRBV4-1 to TRBJ2-7; TRBD1 is a possible D gene (5 bases). The ends were cut back, 1 base at V and 2 bases at J, with 12 bases in the middle. CDR3 length: 15 amino acids. Germline V gene lookup returns CDR1 MGHRA and CDR2 YSYEKL. CDR3 bases: TGCGCCAGCAGCCAAGGTCTTGCAGGGACCTACGAGCAGTACTTC. Translated, it gives CASSQGLAGTYEQYF.

This clone showed up just once. Its ends do not fully match the called genes, so a read error is possible. This chain uses TRBV5-6 with TRBJ2-1; either TRBD1 or TRBD2 may fit D (6 bases each). The CDR3 runs 11 residues. Germline-derived CDR1 and CDR2 are SGHDT and YYEEEE. CDR3 amino acids: CASSKEGERFF. The CDR3 nucleotides are TGTGCCAGCTCCAAGGAGGGGGAGCGGTTCTTC.

The chain combines TRBV18 with TRBJ1-2, with 10 bases identical to TRBD1. Germline V lookup: CDR1 KGHSH, CDR2 LQKENI. CDR3 length: 19 residues. Germline trimming cut 3 bases from V and 8 bases from J; bases unmatched to any gene: 21. DNA for the CDR3: TGTGCCAGCTCACCGCCGAGATTCGTCCCGGGACAGGGGAGTGAGGGCTACACCTTC. Its protein product is CASSPPRFVPGQGSEGYTF.

The DNA of the CDR3 is TGCGCCAGCAGCCAAGGCCCATCCACAGATACGCAGTATTTT. Amino acid sequence: CASSQGPSTDTQYF. J is TRBJ2-3 and V is TRBV4-1; D is undetermined. Germline CDR1 reads MGHRA; CDR2 reads YSYEKL. The CDR3 consists of 14 residues. With 1 base removed from V and 2 bases from J, the gap between germline ends came to 7 bases.

The gene calls are TRBV11-3 and TRBJ2-1, with D uncertain. V lost 5 bases and J lost 7, with 12 bases in between. The CDR3 is 13 residues long. The germline V gene has CDR1 SGHNT and CDR2 YENEEA. DNA for the CDR3: TGTGCCAGCAGCCCCCCCTATAGTAATGAGCAGTTCTTC. This codes for CASSPPYSNEQFF. Full variable domain (outside the CDR3, taken from reference TRBV11-3 and TRBJ2-1): EAGVVQSPRYKIIEKKQPVAFWCNPISGHNTLYWYLQNLGQGPELLIRYENEEAVDDSQLPKDRFSAERLKGVDSTLKIQPAELGDSAVYLCASSPPYSNEQFFGPGTRLTVL.

The chain links TRBV21-1 to TRBJ1-2; the D call TRBD1 from the table was never checked on the DNA. TRBV21-1 is tagged as a pseudogene. The CDR3 is made up of 14 amino acids. This CDR3 reads CASSAGQGNDGYTF. The CDR3 DNA follows: TGTGCCAGCAGCGCCGGCCAGGGAAATGATGGCTACACCTTC.

This clone came up a few times. The rearrangement joins TRBV27 to TRBJ2-7; 10 bases fit TRBD1. Germline assignment: CDR1 MNHEY and CDR2 SMNVEV (reference sequence). V was clipped by 3 bases and J by 3 bases; unmatched bases: 5. The CDR3 runs 15 residues. In DNA, the CDR3 is TGTGCCAGCAGTTTCCGGGACAGGGGTCTCTACGAGCAGTACTTC. As protein: CASSFRDRGLYEQYF.

This clone was recorded once. The gene calls are TRBV9 and TRBJ2-5, with D maybe TRBD2 (5 bases). The V gene lost 5 bases and the J gene lost 9 bases, with 20 bases spanning the gap. The CDR3 covers 14 residues. The germline V gene has CDR1 SGDLS and CDR2 YYNGEE. CDR3 nucleotides: TGTGCCAGCAGTGCGCCCGAGACTACCACCCCCCAGTACTTC. The encoded protein is CASSAPETTTPQYF.

The CDR3 DNA follows: TGTGCCAGCAGCCTGGTTCCCATGAACTACGAGCAGTACTTC. Protein sequence: CASSLVPMNYEQYF. The chain uses TRBV7-2 and TRBJ2-7; D not certain. The length of the CDR3 is 14 residues. Trimming took 5 bases from V and 3 from J, leaving 14 bases between them. The V gene's germline CDR1 is SGHTA and CDR2 FQGNSA.

This sequence joins TRBV7-3 and TRBJ1-4, with D hard to call. Germline assignment: CDR1 SGHTA and CDR2 FQGTGA. V was trimmed by 4 bases and J by 6 bases, leaving 12 bases between them. CDR3 length: 14 residues. The CDR3 DNA follows: TGTGCCAGCAGCTCGAAGGATGGGGATGAAAAACTGTTTTTT. Its protein is CASSSKDGDEKLFF. The full variable domain, its missing parts supplied by reference TRBV7-3 and TRBJ1-4, is GAGVSQTPSNKVTEKGKYVELRCDPISGHTALYWYRQSLGQGPEFLIYFQGTGAADDSGLPNDRFFAVRPEGSVSTLKIQRTERGDSAVYLCASSSKDGDEKLFFGSGTQLSVL.

J is TRBJ1-6 and V is TRBV9; 8 bases line up with TRBD1. Germline V gene sequence: CDR1 SGDLS, CDR2 YYNGEE. V lost 0 bases, J lost 8 bases, and 7 bases stayed unmatched. This CDR3 is built from 16 residues. CDR3 DNA sequence: TGTGCCAGCAGCGTAGCCAGGGGGCTGTTGGATTCACCCCTCCACTTT. Its protein is CASSVARGLLDSPLHF.

The chain recombines TRBV5-4 with TRBJ2-5; D remains ambiguous. Germline lookup yields CDR1 SGHNT and CDR2 YYREEE (reference sequence). CDR3 length equals 11 residues. Trimming took off 2 bases at V and 4 bases at J, with 3 bases between the two ends. The CDR3 nucleotides are TGTGCCAGCAGCTTACGAGAGACCCAGTACTTC. Translated: CASSLRETQYF.

This clone was found once. The chain combines TRBV4-3 with TRBJ2-7; D may be TRBD2 (6 bases). Germline lookup yields CDR1 LGHNA and CDR2 YSLEER. The ends were cut back, 0 bases at V and 4 bases at J, with 16 bases in the middle. This CDR3 comprises 16 residues. The CDR3 nucleotides are TGCGCCAGCAGCCAAGATCCGGCGGGAAAAGGTTACGAGCAGTACTTC. Protein sequence: CASSQDPAGKGYEQYF.

This clone was observed a single time. The CDR3 region has the DNA TGTGCCAGCAGCTTAGGGAAAGGGGACGAGCAGTACTTC. Translating it yields CASSLGKGDEQYF. This chain links TRBV7-8 with TRBJ2-7, with D maybe TRBD1 (5 bases). The CDR3 is made up of 13 amino acids. Per germline, CDR1 SGHVS and CDR2 FQNEAQ. The V end lost 1 base, the J end lost 5 bases, and 9 bases lay between the germline ends.

The CDR3 here is CASSLGQSGSYEQYF. CDR3 DNA: TGTGCCAGCAGCCTGGGACAGAGCGGCTCCTACGAGCAGTACTTC. The gene calls are TRBV5-4 and TRBJ2-5, with 7 positions matching TRBD1. Near its end, the DNA agrees better with TRBJ2-7, so the J call may be wrong. There are 15 residues in the CDR3. In germline, CDR1 is SGHNT, CDR2 YYREEE (reference sequence).

The chain combines TRBV7-9 with TRBJ1-1; D remains ambiguous. V lost 5 bases to trimming and J lost 1 base, with 14 bases between them. Per the germline V gene, CDR1 is SEHNR and CDR2 is FQNEAQ (reference sequence). This CDR3 has 15 residues. Written as DNA, the CDR3 is TGTGCCAGCAGCGTGGGTCAAGTAGGGAACACTGAAGCTTTCTTT. This translates into CASSVGQVGNTEAFF. Full variable domain (outside the CDR3, taken from reference TRBV7-9 and TRBJ1-1): DTGVSQNPRHKITKRGQNVTFRCDPISEHNRLYWYRQTLGQGPEFLTYFQNEAQLEKSRLLSDRFSAERPKGSFSTLEIQRTEQGDSAMYLCASSVGQVGNTEAFFGQGTRLTVV.

This clone occurred a few times. The chain joins TRBV4-2 to TRBJ1-2; a weak D match, TRBD1 (6 bases). The CDR3 is 13 residues long. Trimming left V 1 base short and J 7 bases short, with 10 bases between. Germline-derived CDR1 and CDR2 are LGHNA and YNFKEQ. The DNA of the CDR3 is TGTGCCAGCAGCCAAGCAGAGGGGGGTGGCTACACCTTC. Its translation: CASSQAEGGGYTF.

The chain employs TRBV7-3 and TRBJ2-7, with no clear D. Germline-derived CDR1 and CDR2 are SGHTA and FQGTGA. Between the trimmed V and J ends, which lost 6 bases and 6 bases, there was a span of 15 bases. This CDR3 region has 13 residues. DNA of the CDR3: TGTGCCAGCAGGTCCACCAAGGAATCCGAGCAGTACTTC. Encoded protein: CASRSTKESEQYF. The complete variable domain, with remaining parts taken from reference TRBV7-3 and TRBJ2-7, reads GAGVSQTPSNKVTEKGKYVELRCDPISGHTALYWYRQSLGQGPEFLIYFQGTGAADDSGLPNDRFFAVRPEGSVSTLKIQRTERGDSAVYLCASRSTKESEQYFGPGTRLTVT.

J is TRBJ2-7 and V is TRBV5-1, with D possibly TRBD1 on 5 matching bases. Germline V CDR1 and CDR2: SGHRS, YFSETQ. Deletions cut 5 bases from V and 2 bases from J, with 17 bases between. The CDR3 spans 15 residues. In DNA form, the CDR3 reads TGCGCCAGCAGATTCCATCCTGACAGAACCTACGAGCAGTACTTC. Translated: CASRFHPDRTYEQYF.

The CDR3 here is CASSQPGQGYGYTF. For the CDR3, the DNA is TGTGCCAGCAGCCAGCCGGGGCAGGGCTATGGCTACACCTTC. The chain joins TRBV6-5 to TRBJ1-2, with TRBD1 as a possible D gene (5 bases). There are 14 residues in the CDR3. In germline, CDR1 is MNHEY, CDR2 SVGAGI. The V gene lost 6 bases and the J gene lost 4 bases, with 15 bases spanning the gap.

The V and J genes are TRBV27 and TRBJ2-3; D uncertain. V dropped 6 bases and J dropped 3 bases, with 16 bases sitting between them. CDR1 MNHEY and CDR2 SMNVEV come from the germline V gene (reference sequence). The CDR3 has 15 amino acids. This CDR3 is CASSLLSWRTDTQYF. The CDR3 DNA sequence: TGTGCCAGCAGCCTATTGTCGTGGAGAACAGATACGCAGTATTTT.